Included here is one T cell receptor beta chain sequence, with context. No antigen is known for it. Base qualities are not recorded, but no much larger clone differs from it by a single base. The CDR3 regions of human TCRbeta chains were analyzed by immunosequencing. As for the original processing: Repertoire TCRs were checked for matches against a reference library of SARS-CoV-2-specific TCRs that had been generated using the MIRA antigen-specificity platform. Breadth meant the fraction of unique TCRs that were SARS-CoV-2-associated, whereas depth meant the fraction of total T cells that were SARS-CoV-2-associated. Using the MIRA data, each spike-specific TCR was assigned both to the spike region to which the TCR was reactive and to a CD4 or CD8 class. Log10-transformed breadth and depth values were compared by one-way ANOVA with Sidak's multiple comparisons tests. Here the immuneACCESS table is served through TCRdb, limited to in-frame sequences with V and J called. Missing clones are a known gap in these copies; in checked studies unresolved V genes cover under half, and the rest lacks a known reason. Clonal size and the V and J genes are those of that table, whereas D and trimming came from the DNA. The sample table holds 100,000 to 150,000 clones, of which less than 95% were seen once. The biggest ten clones account for 4.4% of the sample.

This sample's time point label indicates: baseline before first vaccination. The intended sense of this specimen's treatment or condition label: meningococcal conjugate vaccine given as trial control. Vaccinee samples came from UK trials COV001 and COV002, including a single-blind randomized controlled phase 2/3 trial of AZD1222 (ChAdOx1 nCoV-19) in healthy adults. Trial participant PBMC samples were collected at day 0 and day 28 after the second dose for TCRbeta chain sequencing. As encoded in the germline V gene, CDR1 is SGHRS while CDR2 is YFSETQ. From the cysteine up to the phenylalanine, the CDR3 has a length of 14 residues. Only the CDR3 part of the read is kept: 42 bases, read in frame from the first base. The junction shows trimming of 3 bases on V and 6 bases on J, and the gene matches do not reach 3 bases of it. The entry originates in a study of T cell responses to AZD1222 COVID-19 vaccine (dated by TCRdb to the early 2020s). For the study in its entirety: TCR sequencing was performed for 230 to 250 trial participants, of whom about 200 were given two doses of AZD1222 and around 26 were given two doses of MenACWY control vaccine. Trial participants were enrolled by age into 18-55, 56-69 and 70-plus year subgroups, with approximately 160, 26 and 62 TCR-sequenced participants respectively.

What the authors observed across the whole study: Conclusions about previously exposed vaccinees are limited, since just a handful of AZD1222 recipients were seropositive for SARS-CoV-2 at baseline. The vaccine-associated CD4 TCRs covered the entire spike protein, and the dominant responses fell in regions 160-218 and 743-854. Reportedly, close to half of the unique spike-specific TCRs recognized epitopes lying outside the regions that are mutated in the B.1.351 and B.1.1.7 variants. The 56-69-year group was small, and its depth increase did not reach significance, likely because of low power. Most participants were white British and females outnumbered males, and the authors suggested that clonal diversity may have been underestimated. No day 14 peak-response samples were available, so repertoires were characterized only after the peak T cell response. After two AZD1222 doses, both the breadth and the depth of spike-specific TCRs were significantly higher than at day 0 and than in MenACWY recipients.

The clonotype was recovered from an adult in good health. The sequence links TRBV5-1 to TRBJ2-2; 9 middle bases align to TRBD1. Sequencing was performed on peripheral blood, taken on day 0 of MenACWY control vaccination. The CDR3 region reads CASSSGQGAGELFF. DNA sequence: TGCGCCAGCAGCTCGGGACAGGGAGCCGGGGAGCTGTTTTTT.